One and the same sample provided the 24 T cell receptor beta chains below, sequenced in a study of glioma-infiltrating T cells (dated by TCRdb to the mid-2010s). The data were produced on an Illumina MiSeq. TCR alpha and beta CDR3 regions were amplified with the iRepertoire nested amplicon-rescue multiplex PCR (arm-PCR) platform from RNA. TCRdb ran its own pipeline on the public reads, namely fastp trimming at Q25 and MiXCR clone calling, and kept in-frame beta chains. Records with the same CDR3 protein are collapsed into one entry carrying the most frequent genes and DNA. The sample table holds some 93,000 distinct CDR3 sequences, of which around 37% were seen once. Roughly two fifths of the sample lies in the top ten. Material for sequencing was glioma tissue, nonneoplastic brain tissue, or PBMCs (not recorded which). These receptors were obtained from a human donor with low-grade glioma or glioblastoma, undergoing nonglioma brain surgery, or in good health (not recorded which).

V gene TRBV10-1 combines with J gene TRBJ1-6; D is undetermined. CDR1 WNHNN and CDR2 SYGVQD come from the germline V gene (reference sequence). V lost 2 bases and J lost 16, with 15 bases in between. There are 13 residues in the CDR3. CDR3: CASSEDNLSLLHF. In DNA form, the CDR3 reads TGCGCCAGCAGTGAGGATAACCTCTCACTTCTCCACTTT.

This clonotype appeared many times. The chain recombines TRBV5-4 with TRBJ1-6; D is possibly TRBD1 (6 bases). V was cut by 1 base and J by 8 bases, with 13 bases left in between. The CDR3 covers 15 residues. CDR1 is SGHNT, CDR2 YYREEE, per germline (reference sequence). The CDR3 DNA reads as TGTGCCAGCAGCTTGATTGACAGGAGAGATTCACCCCTCCACTTT. Protein: CASSLIDRRDSPLHF.

This rearrangement joins TRBV27 to TRBJ2-7; possibly TRBD1 for D (5 bases). This CDR3 is built from 14 residues. Deletions cut 5 bases from V and 5 bases from J, with 16 bases between. Looked up from germline, CDR1 is MNHEY and CDR2 is SMNVEV (reference sequence). The CDR3 sequence: CASSLRQGLDEQYF. CDR3 nucleotides: TGTGCCAGCAGTCTCAGGCAGGGTCTCGACGAGCAGTACTTC.

To note about this clonotype: Compared with germline, one end of the junction differs, possibly owing to a read error. This chain joins TRBV6-5 and TRBJ1-1; D is unresolved. The germline CDR1 and CDR2 sequences are MNHEY and SVGAGI. There are 16 residues in the CDR3. In DNA form, the CDR3 reads TGTGCCCGCAGTTATACCCAGTGGGGAGGTGACACTGAAGCTTTCTTT. This codes for CARSYTQWGGDTEAFF.

Ten or more counts support this clonotype. This chain connects TRBV3-1 to TRBJ1-2, with D unclear. Between the trimmed V and J ends, which lost 4 bases and 7 bases, there was a span of 22 bases. CDR3 length: 16 residues. Germline CDR1 is LGHDT and CDR2 is YNNKEL (reference sequence). CDR3 DNA sequence: TGTGCCAGCAGCCCCAAGGGAGAGGGTGTACGTAGTGGCTACACCTTC. This encodes CASSPKGEGVRSGYTF.

The DNA for the CDR3 is TGTGCCAGCAGCGTAGCCGTGGGCAACTCCTACGAGCAGTACTTC. Protein sequence: CASSVAVGNSYEQYF. The rearrangement uses TRBV9 and TRBJ2-7; no clear D gene. This CDR3 is built from 15 residues. V lost 0 bases and J 0 bases, leaving 10 bases between the germline ends. Germline CDR1 SGDLS, CDR2 YYNGEE. Together with reference TRBV9 and TRBJ2-7, the CDR3 gives the full variable domain: DSGVTQTPKHLITATGQRVTLRCSPRSGDLSVYWYQQSLDQGLQFLIQYYNGEERAKGNILERFSAQQFPDLHSELNLSSLELGDSALYFCASSVAVGNSYEQYFGPGTRLTVT.

This clonotype has ten or more counts. The chain employs TRBV10-3 and TRBJ2-3, with 8 positions matching TRBD2. Germline V gene data show CDR1 as ENHRY and CDR2 as SYGVKD. V dropped 10 bases and J dropped 1; count of bases not matched to a gene: 10. The CDR3 has 15 residues. The CDR3 loop is CATDGRGQGTDTQYF. The CDR3 bases are TGTGCCACCGACGGGAGGGGACAAGGCACAGATACGCAGTATTTT.

This clonotype was recorded many times. The chain has TRBV20-1 and TRBJ1-2; possibly TRBD1 for D (6 bases). Looked up from germline, CDR1 is DFQATT and CDR2 is SNEGSKA (reference sequence). The CDR3 is 13 residues long. The germline V and J ends were trimmed by 3 bases and 4 bases, with 12 bases remaining between them. This chain's CDR3 is CSAREDSSYGYTF. In DNA form, the CDR3 reads TGCAGTGCTAGGGAGGACAGTTCCTATGGCTACACCTTC.

Details on this clonotype: One base away lies a much larger clone, so this may be a sequencing read error. The chain employs TRBV11-2 and TRBJ2-2; D uncertain. Germline CDR1 is SGHAT and CDR2 is FQNNGV. V lost 2 bases and J lost 1, with 8 bases in between. The CDR3 covers 15 residues. The CDR3: CASSLLSGNTGELFF. DNA of the CDR3: TGTGCCAGCAGCTTACTGTCAGGGAACACCGGGGAGCTGTTTTTT.

This clonotype showed up many times. The V and J genes are TRBV5-1 and TRBJ2-1; D call uncertain. Between the trimmed V and J ends, which lost 0 bases and 2 bases, there was a span of 9 bases. This CDR3 is 15 amino acids long. Germline V CDR1 and CDR2: SGHRS, YFSETQ. As DNA, the CDR3 is TGCGCCAGCAGCTTGGAGGCAGTTACCTACAATGAGCAGTTCTTC. This sequence encodes CASSLEAVTYNEQFF.

Concerning this clonotype: Since the CDR3 does not end with the conserved phenylalanine or tryptophan, this likely comes from a read error. This sequence joins TRBV25-1 and TRBJ2-3; D possibly corresponds to TRBD1 (5 bases). CDR1 and CDR2 (germline): MGHDK, SYGVNS. The CDR3 runs 16 residues. Trimming removed 5 bases from V and 3 bases from J, with 18 bases in between. Here the CDR3 DNA reads TGTGCCAGCAGTCCCACTCTAGGGGTTCGGACAGATACGCAGTATCTT. Its protein is CASSPTLGVRTDTQYL.

With regard to this clonotype: A much larger clone is a single base away; this may be a read error. The chain combines TRBV11-1 with TRBJ2-3, with TRBD1 matching 9 bases. V was pared by 1 base and J by 3 bases, with 5 bases of the junction left unmatched. Germline V gene sequence: CDR1 SGHAT, CDR2 FQDESV (reference sequence). This CDR3 region has 16 residues. The CDR3 loop reads CASSLEQGALTDTQYF. The CDR3 DNA sequence: TGTGCCAGCAGCTTAGAACAGGGGGCTCTGACAGATACGCAGTATTTT.

As concerns this clonotype: One end of the junction fails to match germline, which may point to a read error. This chain connects TRBV6-5 to TRBJ1-2, with a weak D call TRBD1 (5 bases). Germline-derived CDR1 and CDR2 are MNHEY and SVGAGI. This CDR3 spans 13 amino acids. The CDR3 DNA reads as TGTGCCAGCAGTTGGGGCAGAAGCTATGGCCACACCTTC. Translating gives CASSWGRSYGHTF.

A note on this clonotype: It is likely a read error, because the conserved phenylalanine at the end of the CDR3 is missing. This chain connects TRBV4-1 to TRBJ1-5, with D perhaps matching TRBD1 (5 bases). Trimming pared 0 bases from V and 9 bases from J, leaving 9 bases between. The germline V gene has CDR1 MGHRA and CDR2 YSYEKL. CDR3 length equals 13 residues. CDR3 region: CASSQEQVWPQHS. Written as DNA, the CDR3 is TGCGCCAGCAGCCAAGAACAGGTTTGGCCCCAGCATTCT.

This clonotype was seen repeatedly, ten times or more. The rearrangement joins TRBV12-3 or TRBV12-4 to TRBJ2-3; D might be TRBD1 or TRBD2, each matching 6 bases. Trimming removed 6 bases at V and 7 bases at J, with 23 bases between. The CDR3 length is 16 residues. The CDR3 region has the DNA TGTGCCAGCAGCCACAGTCCCCGGGAGAGGGGGTATACGCAGTATTTT. Protein: CASSHSPRERGYTQYF.

This clonotype was counted many times. The chain links TRBV20-1 to TRBJ2-7; 7 positions match TRBD2. Germline V gene sequence: CDR1 DFQATT, CDR2 SNEGSKA (reference sequence). This CDR3 is built from 13 residues. The J segment lost 0 bases and the V segment lost 6 bases, leaving 5 bases of the junction unmatched. This CDR3 reads CSAERGSSYEQYF. The CDR3 DNA follows: TGCAGTGCAGAGCGGGGAAGCTCCTACGAGCAGTACTTC.

This clonotype occurred many times. The chain combines TRBV5-1 with TRBJ2-7; possible D gene TRBD1, 5 bases. This CDR3 is built from 14 residues. Trimming removed 0 bases at V and 1 base at J, with 8 bases between. The germline V gene encodes CDR1 SGHRS and CDR2 YFSETQ. The CDR3 protein is CASSLDGASYEQYF. CDR3 bases: TGCGCCAGCAGCTTGGATGGGGCGTCCTACGAGCAGTACTTC.

In its sample, this clonotype was seen many times. This chain uses TRBV6-5 with TRBJ2-1, with D possibly TRBD1 on 6 matching bases. CDR1 and CDR2 (germline): MNHEY, SVGAGI. V dropped 2 bases and J dropped 0 bases, with 11 bases sitting between them. The CDR3 length is 16 residues. In DNA form, the CDR3 reads TGTGCCAGCAGTTACACAGGGTTTAGCTCCTACAATGAGCAGTTCTTC. Residues: CASSYTGFSSYNEQFF.

V usage is TRBV20-1 and J usage is TRBJ1-2, with D unclear. Per the germline V gene, CDR1 is DFQATT and CDR2 is SNEGSKA (reference sequence). V lost 1 base and J lost 8, with 14 bases in between. The CDR3 runs 13 residues. In DNA form, the CDR3 reads TGCAGTGCTAGAGTTCCAGGCCCCTACGGCTACACCTTC. Translating it yields CSARVPGPYGYTF.

This clonotype was recorded many times. The chain links TRBV29-1 to TRBJ1-2; possibly TRBD1 for D (5 bases). The V end was cut by 6 bases, the J end by 6 bases, with 14 bases between. CDR1 is SQVTM, CDR2 ANQGSEA, per germline. This CDR3 spans 12 amino acids. CDR3 DNA sequence: TGCAGCGTGAGAACGGGGGAGAATGGCTACACCTTC. Its protein product is CSVRTGENGYTF.

This clonotype was seen at least ten times. This chain uses TRBV28 with TRBJ1-5, with D unclear. The CDR3 length is 12 residues. Trimming cost V 6 bases and J 4 bases, with 7 bases left between them. Per the germline V gene, CDR1 is MDHEN and CDR2 is SYDVKM. The chain's CDR3 is CASREKNQPQHF. The CDR3 bases are TGTGCCAGCAGAGAGAAAAATCAGCCCCAGCATTTT.

Comments on this clonotype: Relative to the germline gene, one junction end is altered; a read error may explain this. The chain employs TRBV6-2 or TRBV6-3 and TRBJ2-3; 9 positions match TRBD2. Germline values: CDR1 MNHEY, CDR2 SVGEGT. CDR3 length: 16 amino acids. The chain's CDR3 is CASSPRVTSGTDTKYF. The DNA of the CDR3 is TGTGCCAGCAGCCCCCGGGTGACTAGCGGCACAGATACGAAGTATTTT.

This clonotype was counted at least ten times. The chain couples TRBV27 to TRBJ2-5; 9 positions match TRBD1. Germline V CDR1 and CDR2: MNHEY, SMNVEV (reference sequence). The junction had 10 bases not matched to a gene; V was cut back by 7 bases and J by 4 bases. CDR3 length: 15 amino acids. CDR3 residues: CASKLNRGLAETQYF. CDR3 in DNA: TGTGCCAGCAAACTAAACAGGGGGCTAGCAGAGACCCAGTACTTC.

This clonotype was seen just once. A much larger clone sits a single nucleotide away, making a read error possible. The chain recombines TRBV5-1 with TRBJ2-5; 10 bases align to TRBD2. The CDR3 has 16 residues. Per the germline V gene, CDR1 is SGHRS and CDR2 is YFSETQ. The CDR3: CASSARIAGGQGTQYF. Written as DNA, the CDR3 is TGCGCCAGCAGCGCAAGGATAGCGGGGGGACAAGGGACCCAGTACTTC.